The 13 T cell receptor beta chains listed next were all sequenced from one sample in a study of T cells in Graves' hyperthyroidism and ophthalmopathy. Researchers amplified the TCR beta CDR3 regions from RNA transcripts. Researchers ran a first-round RT-PCR on the TCR CDR3 using the HTBI primer set. From the multiplex PCR reads, TCRdb called clonotypes with MiXCR, one entry per CDR3 protein. The table lists around 580,000 distinct CDR3 sequences, around 42% of them singletons. The source material was peripheral blood or thyroid tissue (not recorded which). These receptors were taken from a woman aged 18-29 years with Graves' hyperthyroidism.

The genes are TRBV12-3 or TRBV12-4 and TRBJ1-2; perhaps TRBD1 as D (6 bases). The V and J ends lost 2 bases and 4 bases respectively, with 11 bases between them. The CDR3 runs 14 residues. CDR3 residues: CASSLLTGSYGYTF. The CDR3 bases are TGTGCCAGCAGTTTATTAACAGGGAGCTATGGCTACACCTTC.

This clonotype has a count of ten or more. The rearrangement joins TRBV7-9 to TRBJ2-7; D is perhaps TRBD2 (5 bases). This CDR3 has 14 residues. Trimming removed 1 base at V and 4 bases at J, with 11 bases between. The germline V gene has CDR1 SEHNR and CDR2 FQNEAQ (reference sequence). The CDR3 spells CASSLGARRYEQYF. CDR3 coding DNA: TGTGCCAGCAGCTTAGGGGCCAGGAGGTACGAGCAGTACTTC.

The rearrangement uses TRBV6-2 or TRBV6-3 and TRBJ2-5; D assignment may be TRBD1 or TRBD2 (5 bases each). CDR3 length: 15 amino acids. Germline V CDR1 and CDR2: MNHEY, SVGEGT. V shed 6 bases and J shed 2 bases, with 16 bases lying between them. Here the CDR3 reads CASRLYGTAQETQYF. CDR3 DNA sequence: TGTGCCAGCAGGCTTTACGGGACCGCGCAAGAGACCCAGTACTTC.

This clonotype was seen repeatedly, ten times or more. The chain joins TRBV12-3 or TRBV12-4 to TRBJ1-6; possibly TRBD1 for D (6 bases). Between the trimmed V and J ends, which lost 6 bases and 2 bases, there was a span of 8 bases. The CDR3 spans 14 residues. DNA of the CDR3: TGTGCCAGCAGGAGGACAGCCTATAATTCACCCCTCCACTTT. Residues: CASRRTAYNSPLHF.

This clonotype has a count of ten or more. The DNA for the CDR3 is TGCAGTGCTAGAGGACAGGCGACAACTAATGAAAAACTGTTTTTT. Protein product: CSARGQATTNEKLFF. This chain connects TRBV20-1 to TRBJ1-4; maybe TRBD1 (6 bases). The V end lost 1 base, the J end lost 0 bases, and 9 bases lay between the germline ends. Germline V gene data show CDR1 as DFQATT and CDR2 as SNEGSKA (reference sequence). The CDR3 runs 15 residues.

This sequence joins TRBV25-1 and TRBJ2-7; D is perhaps TRBD2 (6 bases). Germline V gene sequence: CDR1 MGHDK, CDR2 SYGVNS. The V and J ends lost 4 bases and 3 bases respectively, with 10 bases between them. The CDR3 spans 13 residues. CDR3 in amino acids: CASSAVGGYEQYF. The CDR3 bases are TGTGCCAGCAGTGCGGTCGGGGGCTACGAGCAGTACTTC.

This sequence joins TRBV11-3 and TRBJ2-5; TRBD1 aligns across 8 bases. The CDR3 covers 12 residues. Unmatched junction bases numbered 5, after V lost 7 bases and J lost 7 bases. From germline, CDR1 is SGHNT and CDR2 YENEEA. CDR3 in amino acids: CASNSGTGTQYF. CDR3 in DNA: TGTGCCAGCAACTCCGGGACAGGGACCCAGTACTTC.

This clonotype was found many times. The chain recombines TRBV7-2 with TRBJ2-7; 8 nucleotides match TRBD2. Germline CDR1 reads SGHTA; CDR2 reads FQGNSA. The CDR3 is 16 amino acids. With 5 bases clipped from V and 4 bases from J, the junction kept 13 bases outside the gene matches. The CDR3 sequence: CASSQWWSGGGYEQYF. The CDR3, as DNA: TGTGCCAGCAGCCAGTGGTGGTCGGGAGGGGGATACGAGCAGTACTTC.

The table lists this clonotype with many counts. The J gene is TRBJ2-2, the V gene TRBV9; a weak D match, TRBD2 (7 bases). This CDR3 has 15 amino acids. The V gene lost 0 bases and the J gene lost 7 bases, with 13 bases spanning the gap. From germline, CDR1 is SGDLS and CDR2 YYNGEE. The CDR3 DNA sequence: TGTGCCAGCAGCGTAGTTCCAGGGGAGGGCGGGGAGCTGTTTTTT. This encodes CASSVVPGEGGELFF.

This clonotype was counted a few times. One base away lies a much larger clone, so this may be a sequencing read error. The rearrangement uses TRBV7-8 and TRBJ2-5; a possible D gene is TRBD1 (5 bases). Germline lookup yields CDR1 SGHVS and CDR2 FQNEAQ. The CDR3 is 16 residues long. The CDR3 protein is CAGSLGPGLRKETQYF. The CDR3 DNA reads TGTGCCGGCAGCTTAGGCCCAGGGTTGAGGAAAGAGACCCAGTACTTC.

Notes on this clonotype: A read error is likely, as this CDR3 ends without the conserved phenylalanine or tryptophan. Because the CDR3's place on the DNA is in doubt, the DNA is left out and the CDR3 is given as listed by TCRdb. V usage is TRBV7-9 and J usage is TRBJ2-6. The CDR3 is 8 residues long, ends included. Germline lookup yields CDR1 SEHNR and CDR2 FQNEAQ (reference sequence). The CDR3 loop reads CASSGRLT.

This clonotype was counted at least ten times. The chain combines TRBV4-1 with TRBJ1-4; perhaps TRBD1 as D (6 bases). The CDR3 sequence is 15 residues long. In germline, CDR1 is MGHRA, CDR2 YSYEKL. Between the trimmed V and J ends, which lost 1 base and 4 bases, there was a span of 10 bases. For the CDR3, the DNA is TGCGCCAGCAGCCAAGCCAGGGGATTTAATGAAAAACTGTTTTTT. Protein product: CASSQARGFNEKLFF.

This clonotype was found a few times. This rearrangement joins TRBV6-5 to TRBJ2-2; no firm D call. The germline gives CDR1 MNHEY, CDR2 SVGAGI. The V end lost 6 bases, the J end lost 5 bases, and 10 bases lay between the germline ends. The CDR3 contains 13 residues. The CDR3 region has the DNA TGTGCCAGCAGCCCTGCGCAAACCGGGGAGCTGTTTTTT. Translating it yields CASSPAQTGELFF.